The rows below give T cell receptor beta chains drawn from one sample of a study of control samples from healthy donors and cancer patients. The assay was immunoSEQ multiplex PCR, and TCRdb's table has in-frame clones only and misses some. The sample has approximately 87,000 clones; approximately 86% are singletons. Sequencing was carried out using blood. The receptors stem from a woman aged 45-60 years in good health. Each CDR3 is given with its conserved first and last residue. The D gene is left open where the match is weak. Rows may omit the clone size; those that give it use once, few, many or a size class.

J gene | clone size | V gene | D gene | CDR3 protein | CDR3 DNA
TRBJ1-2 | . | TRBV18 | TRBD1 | CASSPSWAGTGANYGYTF | TGTGCCAGCTCACCATCCTGGGCCGGGACAGGGGCTAACTATGGCTACACCTTC
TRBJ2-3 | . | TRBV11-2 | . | CASSRLRADSTDTQYF | TGTGCCAGCAGCCGCCTCCGAGCGGATAGCACAGATACGCAGTATTTT
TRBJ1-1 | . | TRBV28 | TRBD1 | CASSADRTEAFF | TGTGCCAGCAGCGCGGACAGGACGGAAGCTTTCTTT
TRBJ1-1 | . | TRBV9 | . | CASSVGYPNTEAFF | TGTGCCAGCAGCGTAGGGTACCCGAACACTGAAGCTTTCTTT
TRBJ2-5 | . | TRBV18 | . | CASSQTSTVWTQYF | TGTGCCAGCTCACAAACGAGTACGGTCTGGACCCAGTACTTC
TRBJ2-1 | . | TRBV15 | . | CATSRDLQYNEQFF | TGTGCCACCAGCAGGGACCTACAGTACAATGAGCAGTTCTTC
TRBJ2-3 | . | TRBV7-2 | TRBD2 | CASSFSPAGGGDTQYF | TGTGCCAGCAGCTTTAGTCCTGCGGGGGGTGGGGATACGCAGTATTTT
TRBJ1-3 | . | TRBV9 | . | CASSVATHGNTIYF | TGTGCCAGCAGCGTAGCTACACACGGAAACACCATATATTTT
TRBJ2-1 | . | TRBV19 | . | CASSISLGSYNEQFF | TGTGCCAGTAGTATAAGTTTAGGGAGCTACAATGAGCAGTTCTTC
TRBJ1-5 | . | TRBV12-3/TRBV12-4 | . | CASSLNEGQPQHF | TGTGCCAGCAGTTTGAATGAGGGGCAGCCCCAGCATTTT
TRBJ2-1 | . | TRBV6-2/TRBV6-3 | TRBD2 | CASSYPGLAGHNEQFF | TGTGCCAGCAGTTACCCGGGACTAGCGGGACACAATGAGCAGTTCTTC
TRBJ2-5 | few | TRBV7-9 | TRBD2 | CASPPGLAGVQEVETQYF | TGTGCCAGCCCTCCGGGACTAGCGGGGGTACAAGAGGTGGAGACCCAGTACTTC
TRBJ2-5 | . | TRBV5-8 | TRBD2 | CASSLVWTSEETQYF | TGTGCCAGCAGCTTGGTTTGGACTAGTGAAGAGACCCAGTACTTC
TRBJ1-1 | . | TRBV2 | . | CASSERVGGSTEAFF | TGTGCCAGCAGTGAAAGGGTAGGGGGTAGCACTGAAGCTTTCTTT
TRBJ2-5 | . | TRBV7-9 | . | CASSSGTGSETQYF | TGTGCCAGCAGCTCAGGCACAGGGAGCGAGACCCAGTACTTC
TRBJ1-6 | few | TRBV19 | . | CASSMDRNSPLHF | TGTGCCAGTAGTATGGACAGAAATTCACCCCTCCACTTT
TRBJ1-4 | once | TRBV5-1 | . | CASRDVRREANEKLFF | TGCGCCAGCAGAGACGTGCGGAGGGAGGCTAATGAAAAACTGTTTTTT
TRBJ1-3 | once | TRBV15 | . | CATSRDLGISGNTIYF | TGTGCCACCAGCAGAGATCTGGGAATCTCCGGAAACACCATATATTTT
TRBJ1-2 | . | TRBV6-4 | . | CASRPGAYASYGYTF | TGTGCCAGCAGGCCCGGGGCATACGCGAGCTATGGCTACACCTTC
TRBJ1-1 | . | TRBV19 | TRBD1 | CASSIWKGAVKTEAFF | TGTGCCAGTAGTATTTGGAAGGGGGCAGTAAAAACTGAAGCTTTCTTT
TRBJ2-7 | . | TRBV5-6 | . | CASSLLVPMDGGEQYF | TGTGCCAGCAGCTTACTAGTACCCATGGATGGAGGCGAGCAGTACTTC
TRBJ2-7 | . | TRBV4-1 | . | CASSLGGGLYEQYF | TGCGCCAGCAGCCTAGGGGGAGGACTCTACGAGCAGTACTTC
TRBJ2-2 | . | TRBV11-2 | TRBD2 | CASHRAGGNGAGELFF | TGTGCCAGCCATCGAGCGGGGGGGAATGGCGCCGGGGAGCTGTTTTTT
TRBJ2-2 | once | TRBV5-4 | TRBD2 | CASSPGSGRGGGELFF | TGTGCCAGCAGTCCCGGGAGCGGGAGAGGAGGCGGGGAGCTGTTTTTT
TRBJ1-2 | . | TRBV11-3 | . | CASSPGNLVYGYTF | TGTGCCAGCAGCCCGGGGAATCTGGTCTATGGCTACACCTTC
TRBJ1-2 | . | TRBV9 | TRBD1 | CASSDRRPGQGNYGYTF | TGTGCCAGCAGCGACAGACGACCGGGACAGGGGAACTATGGCTACACCTTC
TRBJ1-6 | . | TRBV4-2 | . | CASSQEVGNSRQKPLHF | TGTGCCAGCAGCCAAGAAGTAGGGAATTCAAGACAGAAGCCCCTCCACTTT
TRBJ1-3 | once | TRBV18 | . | CASSLDIGNTIYF | TGTGCCAGCTCACTCGACATTGGAAACACCATATATTTT
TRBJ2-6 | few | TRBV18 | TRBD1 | CASSPRDRASSGANVLTF | TGTGCCAGCTCACCGCGGGACAGGGCGAGCTCTGGGGCCAACGTCCTGACTTTC
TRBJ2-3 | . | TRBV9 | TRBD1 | CASSPRQGSTDTQYF | TGTGCCAGCAGCCCCCGACAGGGAAGCACAGATACGCAGTATTTT
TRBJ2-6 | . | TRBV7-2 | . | CASSHLAFTGANVLTF | TGTGCCAGCAGTCACCTAGCATTCACTGGGGCCAACGTCCTGACTTTC
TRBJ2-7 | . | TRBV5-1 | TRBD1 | CASSLVGAGGIYEQYF | TGCGCCAGCAGCTTGGTCGGGGCAGGGGGCATCTACGAGCAGTACTTC
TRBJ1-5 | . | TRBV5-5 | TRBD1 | CASSKGTGGSQPQHF | TGTGCCAGCTCAAAGGGGACAGGGGGCTCTCAGCCCCAGCATTTT
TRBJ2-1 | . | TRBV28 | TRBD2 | CASSSPTSGSTNEQFF | TGTGCCAGCAGTTCCCCGACTAGCGGGAGCACGAATGAGCAGTTCTTC
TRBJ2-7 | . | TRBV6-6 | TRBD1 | CASSYSGQGGSYEQYF | TGTGCCAGCAGTTACTCCGGACAGGGGGGCTCCTACGAGCAGTACTTC
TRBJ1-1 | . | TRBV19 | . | CASRAPALRSTEAFF | TGTGCCAGTCGGGCGCCAGCACTTCGTAGCACTGAAGCTTTCTTT
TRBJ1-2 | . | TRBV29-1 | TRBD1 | CSVEASGGGDYGYTF | TGCAGCGTTGAGGCATCAGGGGGAGGTGACTATGGCTACACCTTC
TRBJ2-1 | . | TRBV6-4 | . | CASSVWQGNEQFF | TGTGCCAGCAGTGTGTGGCAGGGAAATGAGCAGTTCTTC
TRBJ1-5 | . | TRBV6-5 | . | CASSYGRGGNQPQHF | TGTGCCAGCAGTTATGGCAGGGGAGGCAATCAGCCCCAGCATTTT
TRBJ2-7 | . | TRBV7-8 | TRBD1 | CASSLSVQGNYEQYF | TGTGCCAGCAGCCTCTCCGTACAGGGGAATTACGAGCAGTACTTC
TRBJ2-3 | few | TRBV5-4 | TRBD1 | CASSLTPGQDTDTQYF | TGTGCCAGCAGCCTTACCCCGGGACAGGACACAGATACGCAGTATTTT
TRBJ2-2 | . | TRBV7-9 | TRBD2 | CASSLASGSPGTGELFF | TGTGCCAGCAGCTTAGCTAGCGGGAGTCCGGGCACCGGGGAGCTGTTTTTT
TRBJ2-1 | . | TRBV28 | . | CASSWHVTRENNEQFF | TGTGCCAGCAGTTGGCACGTGACAAGAGAGAACAATGAGCAGTTCTTC
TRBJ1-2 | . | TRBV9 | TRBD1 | CASSVGQGGSYGYTF | TGTGCCAGCAGCGTCGGACAGGGGGGGTCCTATGGCTACACCTTC
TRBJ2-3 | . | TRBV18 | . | CASSPQWGRTDTQYF | TGTGCCAGCTCACCCCAATGGGGCCGCACAGATACGCAGTATTTT
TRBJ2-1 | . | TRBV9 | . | CASSVAQGGHNEQFF | TGTGCCAGCAGCGTAGCACAGGGAGGCCACAATGAGCAGTTCTTC